This TCR beta chain was found in a study of cytomegalovirus exposure and HLA in healthy donors (dated by TCRdb to the late 2010s). For the wider study: An earlier analysis of under 600 of the donors reported roughly 300 Gb of sequence data and around 120 million unique TCR beta sequences from approximately 180 million T cells. An early release that covered about 640 HLA-typed donors contained approximately 300 gigabases of sequencing data and tens of millions of unique TCR sequences. Among the approximately 400 genotyped donors, approximately 81% belonged to the genetic ancestry cluster associated with self-reported Caucasian donors. The aim of the study was to test whether cataloging public T cell receptors could identify signatures of past pathogen exposure. The study profiled the T cell repertoires of 500 to 800 subjects by immunosequencing and related them to cytomegalovirus serostatus. In addition to the first cohort of approximately 670 subjects, a separate validation cohort of 100 to 150 different subjects was used. To predict cytomegalovirus infection status, the study combined high-throughput TCR immunosequencing, statistical association of individual TCRs with disease status, and machine learning. A later analysis re-analyzed previously published TCR beta repertoires from 600 to 850 donors and added high-resolution HLA genotyping to study TCR occurrence patterns. Rather than drawing on any new phenotypic data, the later analysis identified candidate immune exposures from TCR beta sequences and the way those sequences occurred across donors. An earlier analysis of around 540 of the donors applied high-throughput TCR beta sequencing to assess whether each TCR beta V gene segment acted as functional or pseudogenic. Alongside the repertoire data, information on donor age, sex, ethnicity and CMV serostatus was compiled. Genome-wide SNP genotypes for about 60% of the 666 donors were used in a later genetic analysis, which treated that subset as a discovery cohort. Every discovery cohort repertoire had been produced on one sequencing platform. Both class I and class II loci were covered by HLA typing, at four-digit resolution. Typing coverage varied by locus: roughly 629-640 donors for A, B, C, DRB1 and DQB1; 500 to 550 for DQA1; more than 600 for DPA1; some 470 for DPB1. Because of strong linkage in the cohort, four or five DR-DQ haplotypes were treated as single units for association and clustering. Among some 400 genotyped donors of the cohort, an average of approximately 200,000 unique TCR beta nucleotide sequences was sequenced per donor, of which about 18% were non-productive. Study-wide findings and limitations: A group of highly shared sequence variants was considered likely to be a technical artifact of the sequencing pipeline. An association between a missense DCLRE1C variant and V-gene and J-gene trimming of TCR beta chains was found in a later genetic analysis and replicated in an independent cohort. When HLA alleles, especially DR and DQ, strongly co-occurred, TCR associations were difficult to assign to individual alleles. Three of the identified cytomegalovirus-associated TCR beta chains were confirmed in vitro to be specific for cytomegalovirus antigens. The cohort was sequenced for TCR beta chains only, and without alpha or paired-chain data the features that could be detected were limited. Because counts were too low, 15 to 20 rarely observed V segments, including chromosome 9 orphons, were excluded from the earlier analysis of roughly 580 of the donors. Most TCR sequences were seen in very few donors, while some public TCRs were found in many individuals. A later analysis found that most CMV-associated TCR beta chains appeared HLA-restricted, with HLA associations seemingly driven largely by CMV exposure. Because some donors lacked HLA typing at each locus, the association tests relied only on the typed subset. A later analysis found that HLA-associated TCR beta chains were more clonally expanded and had lower generation probabilities than equally common non-associated chains. In a later analysis, TCR association rates were found to vary across HLA loci, with the most associated TCRs seen for DRB1 alleles and the fewest for HLA-C alleles. The study gave a list of 150 to 200 TCR beta chains associated with cytomegalovirus. A later analysis reported that several top co-occurrence clusters appeared linked to parvovirus B19, influenza, CMV and Epstein-Barr virus. The authors suggested that the approach could potentially be generalized to other disease states and immunological phenotypes. A later analysis associated 16,951 TCR beta sequences with specific HLA alleles at a false discovery rate of 0.05. An earlier analysis of roughly 570 of the donors showed that most TCR beta V segments appeared in productive rearrangements either about 87% or about 30% of the time, which broadly matched IMGT annotations. Immune exposure information for the cohort was limited to CMV serostatus. Some IMGT-functional V segments, including TRBV6-2 and TRBV6-3, could not be told apart with the 87-base-pair reads, so those segments were excluded. According to a later genetic analysis, donors in an Asian-associated ancestry cluster had fewer N-insertions in productive TCRs than the approximately 630-donor mean. A further reported finding was that TCR beta sequences accurately predicted the HLA-A and HLA-B alleles for most subjects in the first cohort. Correlated functional status among segregating V segments might reflect linkage disequilibrium, but an unknown experimental factor could not be ruled out. In both the original and validation cohorts, the classifier was reported to diagnose cytomegalovirus status with high specificity and sensitivity. Roughly uniform sequencing depth across donors was assumed in presence/absence analyses, although this assumption may not hold.

The library was obtained by the immunoSEQ multiplex PCR assay. A mixture of 60 forward primers for TCR Vbeta segments and 13 reverse primers for TCR Jbeta segments was used in the multiplex PCR. The CDR3 region of rearranged TCR beta genes was amplified from genomic DNA with a multiplex PCR assay. The Illumina HiSeq System was used to sequence the amplified TCR beta libraries as 87-base-pair reads. As for how the authors treated the data: A later analysis counted 65 million to 90 million unique TCR beta chains across the 650 to 800 repertoires, and roughly 10 million of these chains were shared by at least two donors. Raw reads were error-corrected and collapsed into unique sequences with a nearest-neighbor algorithm that merged closely related sequences to remove PCR and sequencing errors. CDR3 sequences were aligned to IMGT reference sequences to assign V, D and J gene segments. For a sequence to be retained, at least a six-nucleotide match to both a V gene segment and a J gene segment was required. A rearrangement counted as productive if the CDR3 had no stop codons and remained in frame with V and J, and every other rearrangement counted as non-productive. Following IMGT convention, CDR3 was defined as the stretch from the second conserved V-encoded cysteine to the conserved J-encoded phenylalanine. The earlier analysis of about 640 of the donors excluded any sequence lacking an unambiguous match to a single V gene segment. In an earlier analysis of a few hundred of the donors, V segments were called functional above 56.7% productive rearrangements and were called segregating when the between-donor standard deviation exceeded 5%. To diagnose cytomegalovirus status from the catalog of TCR beta chain sequences, a statistical classification framework was built. V and J gene assignment, in a later analysis, came from comparing TCR nucleotide sequences with IMGT/GENE-DB human TR gene sequences. In a later analysis, CDR3 sequences and most-parsimonious VDJ recombination scenarios were assigned using the TCRdist pipeline. In a later analysis, each TCR beta chain was defined by its CDR3 amino acid sequence together with its V-gene family, and reads lacking a unique V-gene family were excluded. As a way to deal with suspected cross-contamination and a sequencing artifact, a later analysis dropped 450 to 600 nucleotide sequences that were highly shared and had low generation probability. A later analysis calculated a clonal expansion index for each public chain from normalized within-repertoire ranks of inferred template counts. In a later analysis, generation probabilities were computed with a VDJ recombination model fitted to out-of-frame rearrangements, and the resulting probabilities were checked against IGoR. A later analysis scored TCR-TCR, TCR-HLA and TCR-CMV co-occurrence with hypergeometric tests, applying a repertoire-size bias correction to TCR pairs. A later analysis estimated false discovery rates by permuting HLA or CMV assignments 20 times. In a later analysis, co-occurring TCRs were grouped using DBSCAN, with TCRdist sequence similarity added in when clustering inside HLA-allele-positive subsets. Repertoires with fewer than 30,000 or more than 120,000 public chains were left out of co-occurrence clustering, as were five repertoires with anomalous nucleotide sharing. This immuneACCESS table, as held by TCRdb, lists in-frame sequences with V and J called but not all clones. Of the missing ones, under half trace to an unresolved V gene in checked studies; the others have no known cause. That table furnishes V, J and clone size, whereas the DNA furnished D and trimming. The sample has approximately 130,000 clones on record, roughly 73% of them singletons. The biggest ten clones account for 0.95% to 1.4% of the sample.

In total, just over 650 healthy bone marrow donors made up the cohort. Cohort members were all nominally healthy when sampled, although unrecorded immune exposures were likely present. The donor tested CMV seronegative and was one of the 352 seronegative cohort members. A peripheral blood sample was provided by each donor, and peripheral blood mononuclear cells were used for TCR beta sequencing. The Qiagen DNeasy Blood Extraction Kit was used to extract genomic DNA from the blood cell samples. The table lists this clone with a few counts. The antigen it recognizes is unknown. No much larger clone is present one base from it, and per-base qualities are unavailable. For CDR1 and CDR2, the germline V gene lists MNHEY and SVGAGI. Reading from cysteine to phenylalanine, the CDR3 counts 16 amino acids. Only CDR3 DNA remains: 48 bases, in frame from the first base. V drops 0 bases and J drops 7 bases, leaving 19 bases in between.

The receptor chain draws on TRBV6-5 and TRBJ2-7; the D gene is perhaps TRBD2, on 6 matching bases. The specimen sequenced was PBMCs. The clonotype comes from a male donor in good health and CMV-seronegative. CDR3 reads: CASSYSWPREAREQYF. The DNA reads TGTGCCAGCAGTTACTCGTGGCCCAGGGAGGCTAGGGAGCAGTACTTC.